Each of the 18 T cell receptor beta chains below was sequenced from the same sample in a study of T cell responses to AZD1222 COVID-19 vaccine (dated by TCRdb to 2020 to 2022). The library came from the immunoSEQ multiplex PCR assay. Sourced from immuneACCESS, this table was stored by TCRdb with only in-frame sequences that have V and J called. A share of the clones is absent; for the studies checked, an unresolved V gene accounts for under half, and the remainder has no known explanation. This sample is represented by about 82,000 clones; 90% to 95% of them were singletons. Less than 4% of the sample rests with the top ten. Read against the paper, the sample's time point label means: about 28 days (+/-7) after the second vaccine dose. The source material was peripheral blood, sampled 28 days after the second AZD1222 dose. The receptors stem from an adult who received the AZD1222 COVID-19 vaccine.

This clone occurred once. The CDR3 sequence is CASSLDVVGVMNTEAFF. CDR3 nucleotide sequence: TGCGCCAGCAGCTTGGATGTCGTGGGCGTCATGAACACTGAAGCTTTCTTT. The chain is built from TRBV5-1 and TRBJ1-1; the D is unclear. The germline V gene has CDR1 SGHRS and CDR2 YFSETQ. The ends were cut back, 0 bases at V and 0 bases at J, with 15 bases in the middle. This CDR3 comprises 17 residues.

This clone was recorded only once. The chain has TRBV28 and TRBJ1-2, with TRBD1 as a possible D gene (5 bases). Germline V gives CDR1 MDHEN, CDR2 SYDVKM. Trimming pared 9 bases from V and 0 bases from J, leaving 17 bases between. This CDR3 is 15 amino acids long. The CDR3 region is CASTQDGVANYGYTF. The CDR3 DNA follows: TGTGCCAGTACACAGGATGGGGTAGCTAACTATGGCTACACCTTC.

This clone was observed a handful of times. The rearrangement joins TRBV6-6 to TRBJ2-1, with 7 bases fitting TRBD1. The germline gives CDR1 MNHNY, CDR2 SVGAGI (reference sequence). Losses at the gene ends were 2 bases for V and 8 bases for J; bases not matched to a gene: 9. This CDR3 has 15 amino acids. CDR3 loop: CASSYGDRDADEQFF. CDR3 in DNA: TGTGCCAGCAGTTACGGTGACAGGGATGCGGATGAGCAGTTCTTC.

V usage is TRBV18 and J usage is TRBJ2-7; D perhaps matches TRBD1 (6 bases). Trimming removed 4 bases at V and 2 bases at J, with 9 bases between. The CDR3 runs to 13 residues. Germline values: CDR1 KGHSH, CDR2 LQKENI. CDR3 sequence (DNA): TGTGCCAGCTCACGGGACACCACCTACGAGCAGTACTTC. Its translation is CASSRDTTYEQYF.

The CDR3 DNA is TGTGCCAGCAGCCAAGACGTCAGGGTTGACGGCTACACCTTC. Its translation is CASSQDVRVDGYTF. The chain recombines TRBV3-1 (or the pseudogene TRBV3-2) with TRBJ1-2; weak D call: TRBD1 (5 bases). The germline V gene encodes CDR1 LGHDT and CDR2 YNNKEL (reference sequence). CDR3 length: 14 residues. The ends were cut back, 0 bases at V and 8 bases at J, with 13 bases in the middle.

This chain uses TRBV7-8 with TRBJ1-1; D is unclear. The CDR3 is 13 residues long. Trimming took 4 bases from V and 3 from J, leaving 9 bases between them. Germline values: CDR1 SGHVS, CDR2 FQNEAQ. The CDR3 loop is CASSWQRDTEAFF. For the CDR3, the DNA is TGTGCCAGCAGCTGGCAGCGGGACACTGAAGCTTTCTTT. Together with reference TRBV7-8 and TRBJ1-1, the CDR3 gives the full variable domain: GAGVSQSPRYKVAKRGQDVALRCDPISGHVSLFWYQQALGQGPEFLTYFQNEAQLDKSGLPSDRFFAERPEGSVSTLKIQRTQQEDSAVYLCASSWQRDTEAFFGQGTRLTVV.

The V and J genes are TRBV7-9 and TRBJ2-1; 9 nucleotides agree with TRBD2. The J segment lost 7 bases and the V segment lost 5 bases, leaving 6 bases of the junction unmatched. The V gene's germline CDR1 is SEHNR and CDR2 FQNEAQ (reference sequence). The CDR3 has 14 residues. In DNA form, the CDR3 reads TGTGCCAGCAGCGTACTAGCGGGCAATAATGAGCAGTTCTTC. Residues: CASSVLAGNNEQFF.

The genes are TRBV18 and TRBJ2-3; 8 bases align to TRBD2. The CDR3 extends over 17 amino acids. The V and J ends lost 6 bases and 0 bases, in that order; junction bases with no gene match: 11. From germline, CDR1 is KGHSH and CDR2 LQKENI. The DNA for the CDR3 is TGTGCCAGCTCGCAGAACTGGGAGCGGGGGAGCACAGATACGCAGTATTTT. Residues: CASSQNWERGSTDTQYF.

This chain uses TRBV11-3 with TRBJ2-3; the match to TRBD1 covers 8 bases. Per germline, CDR1 SGHNT and CDR2 YENEEA. V trimming: 4 bases; J trimming: 0 bases; junction bases outside the gene matches: 6. This CDR3 has 16 residues. For the CDR3, the DNA is TGTGCCAGCAGCTCTAGGGCAGGGGGCAGCACAGATACGCAGTATTTT. It translates to CASSSRAGGSTDTQYF.

The J gene is TRBJ1-1, the V gene TRBV18; D might be TRBD1 (5 bases). The V end lost 4 bases, the J end lost 6 bases, and 9 bases lay between the germline ends. The CDR3 is 12 residues long. From germline, CDR1 is KGHSH and CDR2 LQKENI. The CDR3 loop is CASSRGGAEAFF. The CDR3, as DNA: TGTGCCAGCTCACGTGGGGGGGCTGAAGCTTTCTTT.

J is TRBJ2-1 and V is TRBV2, with D perhaps TRBD2 (6 bases). This CDR3 is 13 amino acids long. Between the trimmed V and J ends, which lost 7 bases and 4 bases, there was a span of 11 bases. Germline assignment: CDR1 SNHLY and CDR2 FYNNEI. CDR3 protein: CASTGGAYNEQFF. The DNA of the CDR3 is TGTGCCAGCACCGGCGGGGCTTACAATGAGCAGTTCTTC.

The chain has TRBV6-5 and TRBJ2-2, with D uncertain. V shed 0 bases and J shed 5 bases, with 10 bases lying between them. Germline loops: CDR1 MNHEY, CDR2 SVGAGI. This CDR3 comprises 15 residues. The CDR3 loop reads CASSYSRTPTGELFF. CDR3 sequence (DNA): TGTGCCAGCAGTTACTCCCGGACCCCAACCGGGGAGCTGTTTTTT.

The chain combines TRBV6-1 with TRBJ1-6; 11 nucleotides agree with TRBD1. CDR3 size: 17 residues. V dropped 0 bases and J dropped 8; count of bases not matched to a gene: 6. Germline V CDR1 and CDR2: MNHNS, SASEGT. CDR3 protein: CASSEANGQGADSPLHF. The CDR3 nucleotides read TGTGCCAGCAGTGAAGCGAACGGACAGGGGGCAGATTCACCCCTCCACTTT.

V and J are TRBV3-1 (or the pseudogene TRBV3-2) and TRBJ1-3; a weak D match, TRBD1 (5 bases). Trimming cost V 0 bases and J 3 bases, with 9 bases left between them. The CDR3 extends over 15 amino acids. Germline values: CDR1 LGHDT, CDR2 YNNKEL (reference sequence). The CDR3 is CASSQDVGGGNTIYF. The CDR3 DNA follows: TGTGCCAGCAGCCAAGATGTGGGGGGTGGAAACACCATATATTTT.

Here the CDR3 reads CASSQDGRGTNEKLFF. In DNA form, the CDR3 reads TGTGCCAGCAGCCAAGACGGGAGGGGCACTAATGAAAAACTGTTTTTT. The V and J genes are TRBV4-2 and TRBJ1-4; D perhaps matches TRBD1 (5 bases). Germline loops: CDR1 LGHNA, CDR2 YNFKEQ. This CDR3 has 16 residues. The ends were cut back, 0 bases at V and 2 bases at J, with 10 bases in the middle.

V is TRBV28 and J is TRBJ1-5; no definite D call. V lost 4 bases and J 2 bases, leaving 15 bases between the germline ends. Germline V gene sequence: CDR1 MDHEN, CDR2 SYDVKM. The CDR3 loop spans 16 amino acids. CDR3: CASSSVAGRGNQPQHF. The CDR3 coding sequence is TGTGCCAGCAGTTCGGTCGCCGGAAGGGGCAATCAGCCCCAGCATTTT.

The V and J genes are TRBV12-3 or TRBV12-4 and TRBJ1-4; D ambiguous. Trimming left V 1 base short and J 8 bases short, with 5 bases between. This CDR3 spans 12 amino acids. CDR3 residues: CASSLVPEKLFF. CDR3 DNA: TGTGCCAGCAGTTTAGTCCCGGAAAAACTGTTTTTT.

CDR3 loop: CASSLRTGLPDTQYF. The CDR3 DNA reads TGCGCCAGCAGCTTGAGGACAGGGCTCCCAGATACGCAGTATTTT. This chain connects TRBV5-1 to TRBJ2-3, with 8 nucleotides matching TRBD1. This CDR3 contains 15 residues. Per the germline V gene, CDR1 is SGHRS and CDR2 is YFSETQ. The V and J ends lost 1 base and 4 bases, in that order; junction bases with no gene match: 5.